Below, 21 T cell receptor beta chains from the same sample are listed, as sequenced in a study of blood T cell repertoires in COVID-19. Assay: immunoSEQ multiplex PCR; the TCRdb copy retains only in-frame clones and omits some. The table records under 200,000 clones, about 90% of them present only once. Sequenced sample: peripheral blood. Every receptor here comes from a man aged 35 to 55 with active or convalescent COVID-19.

V and J are TRBV6-5 and TRBJ2-1; possible D gene TRBD1, 7 bases. CDR1 and CDR2 (germline): MNHEY, SVGAGI. This CDR3 has 16 amino acids. V was cut by 0 bases and J by 4 bases, with 13 bases left in between. In nucleotides, the CDR3 is TGTGCCAGCAGTTACTCGATGACAGGGACTTACAATGAGCAGTTCTTC. It specifies CASSYSMTGTYNEQFF.

This clone has more than one count but fewer than ten. The CDR3 protein is CASSHQRGGSEQYF. CDR3 DNA: TGTGCCAGCAGCCACCAGCGGGGGGGATCCGAGCAGTACTTC. V gene TRBV5-4 combines with J gene TRBJ2-7; 10 bases map to TRBD2. V trimming: 4 bases; J trimming: 6 bases; junction bases outside the gene matches: 7. The V gene's germline CDR1 is SGHNT and CDR2 YYREEE (reference sequence). There are 14 residues in the CDR3.

The rearrangement links TRBV12-3 or TRBV12-4 to TRBJ1-2; 11 positions match TRBD1. The V gene end was trimmed by 6 bases and the J gene end by 8 bases; junction bases not matched to a gene: 5. The CDR3 spans 13 residues. The DNA of the CDR3 is TGTGCCAGCAGCCATGGGACAGGGGGAGGCTACACCTTC. Translating gives CASSHGTGGGYTF.

The chain is built from TRBV20-1 and TRBJ1-1; D unresolved. Germline lookup yields CDR1 DFQATT and CDR2 SNEGSKA (reference sequence). This CDR3 contains 10 residues. The CDR3 bases are TGCAGGCCGGTGAACACTGAAGCTTTCTTT. It encodes CRPVNTEAFF.

The rearrangement uses TRBV11-3 and TRBJ1-5; 8 bases agree with TRBD1. Germline CDR1 and CDR2: SGHNT and YENEEA. V dropped 0 bases and J dropped 0; count of bases not matched to a gene: 7. The CDR3 totals 18 residues. The CDR3 sequence is CASSLDRDRLYSNQPQHF. DNA for the CDR3: TGTGCCAGCAGCTTAGACCGGGACAGGCTGTATAGCAATCAGCCCCAGCATTTT.

Here the CDR3 reads CASSEWQSPLHF. The DNA for the CDR3 is TGTGCCAGCAGTGAATGGCAATCACCCCTCCACTTT. V usage is TRBV6-1 and J usage is TRBJ1-6; D remains ambiguous. The CDR3 spans 12 residues. Trimming left V 2 bases short and J 10 bases short, with 6 bases between. Germline CDR1 is MNHNS and CDR2 is SASEGT.

The chain uses TRBV27 and TRBJ1-2, with 7 bases fitting TRBD1. This CDR3 has 13 amino acids. Per the germline V gene, CDR1 is MNHEY and CDR2 is SMNVEV (reference sequence). Losses at the gene ends were 5 bases for V and 7 bases for J; bases not matched to a gene: 7. The CDR3 bases are TGTGCCAGCAGTCGTCCAGGGGGTTCTGGCTACACCTTC. Translated, it gives CASSRPGGSGYTF.

V usage is TRBV7-3 and J usage is TRBJ2-1, with TRBD2 matching over 13 bases. CDR1 and CDR2 (germline): SGHTA, FQGTGA. The CDR3 spans 14 residues. The trim removed 2 bases at V and 12 bases at J, leaving 4 bases unmatched. The CDR3 bases are TGTGCCAGCAGCTTATCTCGACTAGCGGGGGGGCAGTTCTTC. Translation: CASSLSRLAGGQFF.

The chain recombines TRBV7-6 with TRBJ2-2; possibly TRBD1 for D (6 bases). Trimming stripped 5 bases from V and 5 bases from J, with 15 bases between. Per the germline V gene, CDR1 is SGHVS and CDR2 is FNYEAQ. The CDR3 is 15 amino acids. This CDR3 reads CASSRDPRGTGELFF. The CDR3 DNA is TGTGCCAGCAGCCGTGACCCCAGGGGAACCGGGGAGCTGTTTTTT.

The rearrangement links TRBV15 to TRBJ1-2; 7 bases are a match to TRBD1. With 7 bases clipped from V and 8 bases from J, the junction kept 10 bases outside the gene matches. Germline CDR1 is LNHNV and CDR2 is YYDKDF (reference sequence). This CDR3 contains 13 residues. The CDR3 reads CATTRDRAGGYTF. CDR3 in DNA: TGTGCCACCACCCGAGACAGGGCAGGGGGCTACACCTTC.

CDR3 residues: CASSIDRGLRSYTF. The DNA of the CDR3 is TGTGCCAGTAGTATTGACAGGGGGCTGAGGAGCTACACCTTC. The J gene is TRBJ1-2, the V gene TRBV19; 10 bases map to TRBD1. Germline CDR1 is LNHDA and CDR2 is SQIVND (reference sequence). The CDR3 covers 14 residues. Trimming removed 3 bases from V and 9 bases from J; junction bases left unmatched: 7.

This clone has a single count. The chain carries TRBV6-5 and TRBJ2-7, with D tentatively TRBD2 (6 bases). V was trimmed by 2 bases and J by 4 bases, leaving 12 bases between them. Germline assignment: CDR1 MNHEY and CDR2 SVGAGI. The CDR3 consists of 14 residues. The CDR3 loop reads CASSYRDGTYEQYF. The CDR3 nucleotides read TGTGCCAGCAGTTACCGGGACGGGACTTACGAGCAGTACTTC.

This chain links TRBV3-1 (or the pseudogene TRBV3-2) with TRBJ1-1, with 9 nucleotides matching TRBD1. The length of the CDR3 is 16 residues. Germline V gene sequence: CDR1 LGHDT, CDR2 YNNKEL (reference sequence). V lost 4 bases and J lost 7; bases outside the gene matches: 13. CDR3 sequence reads: CASSPPSGTGNLEAFF. The CDR3 coding sequence is TGTGCCAGCAGCCCCCCTTCCGGGACAGGGAATCTTGAAGCTTTCTTT.

The V call is TRBV28, the J call TRBJ1-2; D gene ambiguous. This CDR3 comprises 17 residues. V was cut by 4 bases and J by 2 bases, with 20 bases left in between. Germline values: CDR1 MDHEN, CDR2 SYDVKM. CDR3 coding DNA: TGTGCCAGCAGTTCCTCCCCTTTAGAGGGCTCCAACTATGGCTACACCTTC. Protein sequence: CASSSSPLEGSNYGYTF.

The rearrangement links TRBV30 to TRBJ1-5; D perhaps matches TRBD1 (6 bases). There are 13 residues in the CDR3. Per the germline V gene, CDR1 is GTSNPN and CDR2 is SVGIG (reference sequence). The V gene lost 3 bases and the J gene lost 7 bases, with 13 bases spanning the gap. CDR3 bases: TGTGCCTGGAGCGAAGGGGGGGGGCAGCCCCAGCATTTT. Amino acid sequence: CAWSEGGGQPQHF.

This clone was seen more than once but under ten times. CDR3 sequence (DNA): TGCGCCAGCAGTGACCTGGGGACAGCGAACACCGGGGAGCTGTTTTTT. Translation: CASSDLGTANTGELFF. V is TRBV5-1 and J is TRBJ2-2; 7 nucleotides agree with TRBD1. V lost 5 bases, J lost 0 bases, and 7 bases stayed unmatched. The germline V gene encodes CDR1 SGHRS and CDR2 YFSETQ. The CDR3 runs 16 residues.

This chain uses TRBV6-6 with TRBJ1-6, with TRBD1 matching over 7 bases. The V and J ends lost 6 bases and 7 bases, in that order; junction bases with no gene match: 6. The CDR3 length is 14 residues. The germline CDR1 and CDR2 sequences are MNHNY and SVGAGI (reference sequence). CDR3 amino acids: CASSETGRNSPLHF. DNA of the CDR3: TGTGCCAGCAGCGAGACAGGGAGGAATTCACCCCTCCACTTT.

The V gene is TRBV7-9, the J gene TRBJ1-4; maybe TRBD1 (5 bases). The CDR3 has 17 amino acids. In germline, CDR1 is SEHNR, CDR2 FQNEAQ (reference sequence). The V end lost 1 base, the J end lost 0 bases, and 12 bases lay between the germline ends. For the CDR3, the DNA is TGTGCCAGCAGCTTAGTCAGGGATAGTGCAACTAATGAAAAACTGTTTTTT. This translates into CASSLVRDSATNEKLFF.

The rearrangement uses TRBV5-4 and TRBJ2-5; 10 bases are a match to TRBD1. Germline V CDR1 and CDR2: SGHNT, YYREEE (reference sequence). After removal of 3 bases from V and 4 bases from J, the junction contained 6 bases not matched to a gene. The CDR3 consists of 15 residues. The CDR3 DNA reads TGTGCCAGCAGCTCCCGGGACAGGGGTAGAGAGACCCAGTACTTC. It encodes CASSSRDRGRETQYF. The entire variable domain, with the rest obtained from reference TRBV5-4 and TRBJ2-5, is as follows: ETGVTQSPTHLIKTRGQQVTLRCSSQSGHNTVSWYQQALGQGPQFIFQYYREEENGRGNFPPRFSGLQFPNYSSELNVNALELDDSALYLCASSSRDRGRETQYFGPGTRLLVL.

The chain is built from TRBV19 and TRBJ1-2; 7 bases are shared with TRBD1. CDR3 length: 16 amino acids. J was trimmed by 6 bases and V by 1 base; bases with no gene match: 11. The germline CDR1 and CDR2 sequences are LNHDA and SQIVND (reference sequence). The DNA for the CDR3 is TGTGCCAGTAGTATAGGGTTTCAGACAGGGCCGAATGGCTACACCTTC. Its translation: CASSIGFQTGPNGYTF.

CDR3 in amino acids: CSVEAGGNGYTF. Written as DNA, the CDR3 is TGCAGCGTTGAAGCAGGGGGCAATGGCTACACCTTC. J is TRBJ1-2 and V is TRBV29-1, with 8 bases lining up with TRBD1. CDR1 SQVTM and CDR2 ANQGSEA come from the germline V gene. V lost 1 base and J lost 6; bases outside the gene matches: 1. The CDR3 runs to 12 residues.